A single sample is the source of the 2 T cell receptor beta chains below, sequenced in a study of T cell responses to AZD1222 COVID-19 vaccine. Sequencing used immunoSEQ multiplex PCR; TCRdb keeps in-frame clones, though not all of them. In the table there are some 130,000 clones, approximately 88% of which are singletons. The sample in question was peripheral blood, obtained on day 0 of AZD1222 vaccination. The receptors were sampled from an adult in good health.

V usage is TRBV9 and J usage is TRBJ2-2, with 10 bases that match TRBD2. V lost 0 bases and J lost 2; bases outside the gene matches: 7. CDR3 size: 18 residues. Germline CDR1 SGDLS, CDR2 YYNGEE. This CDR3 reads CASSVASGGLINTGELFF. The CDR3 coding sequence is TGTGCCAGCAGCGTAGCTAGCGGGGGACTAATTAACACCGGGGAGCTGTTTTTT.

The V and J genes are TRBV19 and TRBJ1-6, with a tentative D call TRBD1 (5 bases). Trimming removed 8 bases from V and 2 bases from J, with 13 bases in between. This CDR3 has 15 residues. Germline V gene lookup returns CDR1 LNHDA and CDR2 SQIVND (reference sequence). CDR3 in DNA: TGTGCCAGTGGGGCAGCCGGGCCCTATAATTCACCCCTCCACTTT. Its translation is CASGAAGPYNSPLHF.